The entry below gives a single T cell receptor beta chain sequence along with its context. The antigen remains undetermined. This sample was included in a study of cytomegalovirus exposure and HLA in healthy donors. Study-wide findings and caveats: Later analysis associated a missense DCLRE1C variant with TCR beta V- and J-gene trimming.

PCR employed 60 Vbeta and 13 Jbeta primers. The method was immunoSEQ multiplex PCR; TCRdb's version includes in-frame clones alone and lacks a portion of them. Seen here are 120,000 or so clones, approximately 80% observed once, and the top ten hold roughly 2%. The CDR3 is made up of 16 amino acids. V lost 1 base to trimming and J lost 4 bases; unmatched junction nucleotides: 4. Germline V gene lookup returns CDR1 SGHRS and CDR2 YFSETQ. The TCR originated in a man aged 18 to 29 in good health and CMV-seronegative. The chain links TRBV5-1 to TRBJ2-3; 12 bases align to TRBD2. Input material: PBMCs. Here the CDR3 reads CASSLTSGGTADTQYF. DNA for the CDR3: TGCGCCAGCAGCTTGACTAGCGGGGGGACGGCAGATACGCAGTATTTT.